Following are 11 T cell receptor beta chains from one sample sequenced in a study of CD8+ T cells in alopecia areata. Investigators isolated RNA and reverse transcribed it into cDNA to act as the sequencing template. The protocol was immunoSEQ multiplex PCR, while the TCRdb copy is restricted to in-frame clones and leaves out a portion. This sample has about 300,000 clones, each found more than once. Pooled cutaneous lymph node cells were sorted using CD4, CD8alpha, NKG2D, NKG2ACE and other markers. The specimen sequenced was CD4+ T cells sorted from a lymph node. The receptor set was obtained from a C3H/HeJ mouse with alopecia areata. The strain's MHC haplotype is H2-k.

This clone was seen more than once but under ten times. Gene labels here are mouse ones. The read ends 4 residues shy of where the CDR3 ends; the end is completed using the germline J gene. The same CDR3 is also encoded by other DNA sequences in this sample. The rearrangement links TRBV13-3 to TRBJ2-2, with TRBD2 identical over 10 bases. Germline CDR1 reads NNHDY; CDR2 reads SYVADS. The CDR3 runs to 16 residues. The ends lost 0 bases at V and 3 bases at J; junction bases unmatched: 2. CDR3 loop: CASSDAGGADTGQLYF. The CDR3 DNA, read in part, is TGTGCCAGCAGTGATGCTGGGGGGGCGGACACCGGG.

This clone was observed a few times. Here the gene names and germline are mouse. The sequence runs out 4 residues before the end of the CDR3; the remainder is reconstructed from the germline J gene. The rearrangement joins TRBV5 to TRBJ2-7; the match to TRBD2 covers 7 bases. The germline V gene has CDR1 LGHNA and CDR2 YNLKQL (reference sequence). J was trimmed by 3 bases and V by 4 bases; bases with no gene match: 6. This CDR3 is built from 14 residues. The CDR3 sequence is CASSPPGGDYEQYF. The CDR3 DNA, read in part, is TGTGCCAGCAGCCCCCCGGGGGGGGACTAT.

This clone appeared a few times. The genes and germline here are from mouse. The sequenced fragment ends 4 residues before the CDR3 boundary, so the rest is inferred from the germline J gene. The rearrangement links TRBV13-1 to TRBJ2-1, with TRBD2 identical over 9 bases. Germline lookup yields CDR1 NSHNY and CDR2 SYGAGN. The CDR3 runs to 16 residues. V gave up 2 bases and J gave up 0 bases; unmatched junction bases: 3. The CDR3 sequence: CASSEKTGGNYAEQFF. The DNA read from the CDR3 is TGTGCCAGCAGTGAGAAGACTGGGGGTAACTATGCT.

This clone has only a few counts. Genes here carry mouse names. The DNA ends 4 residues before the CDR3 does, and the rest of the CDR3 is filled in from the germline J gene. The rearrangement joins TRBV19 to TRBJ1-2; 9 nucleotides line up with TRBD1. V was clipped by 5 bases and J by 4 bases; unmatched bases: 6. The germline V gene encodes CDR1 FNHDT and CDR2 SITEND (reference sequence). The CDR3 is made up of 14 amino acids. This CDR3 is CASSTGTGSSDYTF. The DNA read from the CDR3 is TGTGCCAGCAGCACCGGGACAGGGAGCTCC.

This clone was seen a few times. Mouse germline and gene names are used. The read gets to within 4 residues of the CDR3 end, and the germline J gene fills in the rest. The V gene is TRBV5, the J gene TRBJ1-1; 10 nucleotides agree with TRBD1. The J segment lost 3 bases and the V segment lost 4 bases, leaving 5 bases of the junction unmatched. In germline, CDR1 is LGHNA, CDR2 YNLKQL (reference sequence). This CDR3 is 15 amino acids long. The DNA read from the CDR3 is TGTGCCAGCAGCCCAGGAGGGACAGGGGACACA. Residues: CASSPGGTGDT. The whole CDR3 protein reads CASSPGGTGDTEVFF.

A note on this clone: Gene names and germline match the mouse. The read ends 4 residues before the CDR3 terminus; that terminus is restored from the germline J gene. This chain connects TRBV13-3 to TRBJ1-2; TRBD1 matches at 9 bases. The CDR3 spans 15 residues. Trimming removed 0 bases from V and 3 bases from J; junction bases left unmatched: 3. CDR1 and CDR2 (germline): NNHDY, SYVADS. Partial CDR3 DNA: TGTGCCAGCAGTGATGGGGGACAGGGAGACTCC. This encodes CASSDGGQGDS. The full CDR3 reads CASSDGGQGDSDYTF.

This clone appeared a few times. Gene names refer to mouse genes. The observed sequence ends 4 residues before the CDR3 terminus, with the missing tail filled in from the germline J gene. The V and J genes are TRBV5 and TRBJ2-1; 9 nucleotides align to TRBD1. The CDR3 is 15 amino acids. CDR1 and CDR2 (germline): LGHNA, YNLKQL (reference sequence). The CDR3 bases that were read are TGTGCCAGCAGCGATGAGGACAGGGGCATCGCT. Translated, it gives CASSDEDRGIA. The whole CDR3 region reads CASSDEDRGIAEQFF.

Concerning this clone itself: Gene names are the mouse ones. The read terminates 4 residues before the CDR3 end, so the remaining end is supplied by the germline J gene. The chain joins TRBV1 to TRBJ2-1; perhaps TRBD1 as D (6 bases). Germline lookup yields CDR1 NSQYPW and CDR2 LRSPGD (reference sequence). The CDR3 has 15 residues. Trimming pared 3 bases from V and 3 bases from J, leaving 12 bases between. CDR3: CTCSAWGQSYAEQFF. The CDR3 bases that were read are TGCACCTGCAGTGCTTGGGGACAATCCTATGCT. The entire variable domain, with the rest obtained from reference TRBV1 and TRBJ2-1, is as follows: VTLLEQNPRWRLVPRGQAVNLRCILKNSQYPWMSWYQQDLQKQLQWLFTLRSPGDKEVKSLPGADYLATRVTDTELRLQVANMSQGRTLYCTCSAWGQSYAEQFFGPGTRLTVL.

This clone turned up a few times. The gene names here belong to mouse. The read ends 4 residues before the CDR3 terminus; that terminus is restored from the germline J gene. V is TRBV19 and J is TRBJ2-7; 9 bases align to TRBD2. This CDR3 is built from 15 residues. In germline, CDR1 is FNHDT, CDR2 SITEND (reference sequence). The CDR3 protein is CASSILDWGSYEQYF. Incomplete CDR3 DNA: TGTGCCAGCAGTATCCTCGACTGGGGGTCTTAT.

This clone has just a few counts. Genes and germline come from the mouse. The read comes to an end 4 residues before the CDR3 does, leaving the germline J gene to fill in the end. Other DNA sequences in this sample translate to the same CDR3. The rearrangement joins TRBV19 to TRBJ2-1; 7 bases line up with TRBD2. The V segment lost 1 base and the J segment 0 bases; nucleotides outside the gene matches: 1. The CDR3 sequence is 15 residues long. Germline V lookup: CDR1 FNHDT, CDR2 SITEND (reference sequence). The CDR3 is CASSISGGNYAEQFF. CDR3 DNA (partial): TGTGCCAGCAGTATATCTGGGGGTAACTATGCT.

This clone was recorded a few times. Gene names refer to mouse genes. The read gets to within 4 residues of the CDR3 end, and the germline J gene fills in the rest. The chain carries TRBV5 and TRBJ1-2, with 8 positions matching TRBD1. The CDR3 has 16 amino acids. From germline, CDR1 is LGHNA and CDR2 YNLKQL (reference sequence). V lost 0 bases to trimming and J lost 3 bases; unmatched junction nucleotides: 6. The CDR3 is CASSQDRAGGYSDYTF. The CDR3 DNA, read in part, is TGTGCCAGCAGCCAAGATCGGGCAGGGGGCTACTCC.